These 15 T cell receptor beta chains were sequenced from one sample in a study of blood T cell repertoires in COVID-19. Libraries were prepared by immunoSEQ multiplex PCR; TCRdb keeps only in-frame clonotypes and omits some of them. Of under 100,000 clones listed, over 75% are singletons. Sample: peripheral blood. The receptors here all came from a human donor in a cohort sampled during active COVID-19.

V usage is TRBV14 and J usage is TRBJ2-1, with a tentative D call TRBD2 (5 bases). V lost 1 base, J lost 8 bases, and 21 bases lay in between. This CDR3 region has 17 residues. Germline V CDR1 and CDR2: SGHDN, FVKESK. CDR3: CASSQGVLANPWDEQFF. CDR3 DNA sequence: TGTGCCAGCAGCCAAGGTGTTTTAGCGAACCCCTGGGATGAGCAGTTCTTC.

In DNA, the CDR3 is TGTGCCAGCAGTGAAGGCCCCGGCGGGGAAAAACTGTTTTTT. Protein product: CASSEGPGGEKLFF. The V gene is TRBV6-1, the J gene TRBJ1-4, with unresolved D. In germline, CDR1 is MNHNS, CDR2 SASEGT. The CDR3 sequence is 14 residues long. V was trimmed by 1 base and J by 8 bases, leaving 11 bases between them.

Only a few counts were recorded for this clone. The chain combines TRBV15 with TRBJ2-7, with D tentatively TRBD1 (6 bases). Trimming removed 2 bases at V and 2 bases at J, with 16 bases between. Germline values: CDR1 LNHNV, CDR2 YYDKDF (reference sequence). The CDR3 has 16 amino acids. The CDR3: CATSRSYRDPTYEQYF. DNA for the CDR3: TGTGCCACCAGCAGATCCTACAGGGATCCCACCTACGAGCAGTACTTC.

This chain joins TRBV5-4 and TRBJ1-1; D is undetermined. The V end lost 4 bases, the J end lost 4 bases, and 8 bases lay between the germline ends. The CDR3 runs to 12 residues. Germline V gene data show CDR1 as SGHNT and CDR2 as YYREEE (reference sequence). The CDR3 nucleotides read TGTGCCAGCAGCATCGACACCACTGAAGCTTTCTTT. Translating gives CASSIDTTEAFF.

The chain combines TRBV25-1 with TRBJ2-1, with D perhaps TRBD2 (5 bases). Germline CDR1 and CDR2: MGHDK and SYGVNS. The V end was cut by 6 bases, the J end by 0 bases, with 12 bases between. CDR3 length: 15 amino acids. DNA for the CDR3: TGTGCCAGCAGGGGGAGCCGAAGCTCCTACAATGAGCAGTTCTTC. Translation gives CASRGSRSSYNEQFF.

The V gene is TRBV18, the J gene TRBJ1-1; TRBD1 agrees at 12 bases. The V gene's germline CDR1 is KGHSH and CDR2 LQKENI. The CDR3 has 19 amino acids. The junction had 11 bases not matched to a gene; V was cut back by 2 bases and J by 1 base. The CDR3 DNA reads TGTGCCAGCTCACCAAGTTTAGGGACAGGGGGCGGACAGAACACTGAAGCTTTCTTT. Its translation is CASSPSLGTGGGQNTEAFF.

The V gene is TRBV5-1, the J gene TRBJ1-1; the D gene is possibly TRBD1 (5 bases). Germline V gene lookup returns CDR1 SGHRS and CDR2 YFSETQ. Trimming took off 2 bases at V and 1 base at J, with 12 bases between the two ends. This CDR3 spans 15 amino acids. In DNA form, the CDR3 reads TGCGCCAGCAGCTTTACGACAGTCGAGAACACTGAAGCTTTCTTT. Protein product: CASSFTTVENTEAFF.

The V call is TRBV6-2 or TRBV6-3, the J call TRBJ1-6; D is unresolved. Looked up from germline, CDR1 is MNHEY and CDR2 is SVGEGT. This CDR3 has 13 residues. V was clipped by 5 bases and J by 9 bases, with 11 bases between them. The CDR3 is CASSLLGSSPLHF. CDR3 bases: TGTGCCAGCAGTCTTCTAGGTAGTTCACCCCTCCACTTT.

The V call is TRBV2, the J call TRBJ1-5; D might be TRBD1 (6 bases). CDR1 is SNHLY and CDR2 is FYNNEI in the germline V gene. The CDR3 covers 13 residues. V was trimmed by 5 bases and J by 7 bases, leaving 12 bases between them. The CDR3 bases are TGTGCCAGCAGTATGGGTACAGGGCAGCCCCAGCATTTT. Its protein is CASSMGTGQPQHF.

V gene TRBV4-1 combines with J gene TRBJ2-7; D may be TRBD1 (5 bases). Deletions cut 0 bases from V and 3 bases from J, with 18 bases between. The CDR3 sequence is 17 residues long. The germline gives CDR1 MGHRA, CDR2 YSYEKL. This CDR3 is CASSQDLTRHRLYEQYF. The CDR3 DNA follows: TGCGCCAGCAGCCAAGATCTCACAAGACACAGGCTCTACGAGCAGTACTTC.

The gene calls are TRBV13 and TRBJ2-3; 8 nucleotides line up with TRBD1. After removal of 7 bases from V and 0 bases from J, the junction contained 9 bases not matched to a gene. The CDR3 consists of 16 residues. The germline CDR1 and CDR2 sequences are PRHDT and FYEKMQ (reference sequence). The CDR3 DNA reads as TGTGCCAGCACCTCATACAGGACAGGGAGCACAGATACGCAGTATTTT. Translated: CASTSYRTGSTDTQYF.

Details on this clone: The junction shows a germline mismatch at one end, possibly a read error. DNA of the CDR3: TGTGCCAGTAGTGTAGACAGCGCCCGGGGGTCACCCCTCCACTTT. Translation gives CASSVDSARGSPLHF. This sequence joins TRBV19 and TRBJ1-6, with a tentative D call TRBD1 (5 bases). The CDR3 length is 15 residues. Looked up from germline, CDR1 is LNHDA and CDR2 is SQIVND (reference sequence).

The chain employs TRBV7-6 and TRBJ1-3; D unclear. The germline V gene has CDR1 SGHVS and CDR2 FNYEAQ. CDR3 length: 15 residues. V gave up 3 bases and J gave up 3 bases, with 12 bases separating them. CDR3 sequence: CASSLLPDIGNTIYF. The CDR3 DNA sequence: TGTGCCAGCAGCTTGCTCCCCGACATTGGAAACACCATATATTTT.

V gene TRBV13 combines with J gene TRBJ1-1; 10 positions match TRBD1. The CDR3 covers 14 residues. Germline loops: CDR1 PRHDT, CDR2 FYEKMQ (reference sequence). Germline trimming cut 5 bases from V and 4 bases from J; bases unmatched to any gene: 4. CDR3 DNA: TGTGCCAGCAGCGCGGGACAGGGGTTCACTGAAGCTTTCTTT. Amino acids: CASSAGQGFTEAFF.

The chain has TRBV7-2 and TRBJ1-1, with 8 bases fitting TRBD1. J gave up 1 base and V 2 bases, and 9 bases lay outside the gene matches. The CDR3 is 17 amino acids. Germline V gene sequence: CDR1 SGHTA, CDR2 FQGNSA. The chain's CDR3 is CASSLIGRGPENTEAFF. The CDR3, as DNA: TGTGCCAGCAGCTTAATCGGCAGGGGGCCTGAGAACACTGAAGCTTTCTTT.